This passage covers 19 T cell receptor beta chains from one sample sequenced in a study of spatial heterogeneity in lung cancer. Documented time point: sample taken at primary tumor resection. Researchers sequenced whole RNA taken from tumor, nontumor lung or frozen PBMC without sorting. TCRdb ran MiXCR on the 5' RACE reads and lists one entry per CDR3 protein. The sample shows 9,500 to 15,000 distinct CDR3 sequences, roughly an eighth of them seen only once. The sample consisted of PBMCs, taken at surgery. The receptors originated from a female donor with early-stage non-small cell lung cancer.

Relative to its sample, this clonotype is medium-sized (0.01 to 0.1%). V usage is TRBV7-9 and J usage is TRBJ2-2, with D hard to call. Trimming cost V 3 bases and J 3 bases, with 5 bases left between them. This CDR3 contains 13 residues. Germline V lookup: CDR1 SEHNR, CDR2 FQNEAQ (reference sequence). The CDR3 region has the DNA TGTGCCAGCAGCTTTAGCTACACCGGGGAGCTGTTTTTT. This translates into CASSFSYTGELFF.

This clonotype counts as medium-sized. The chain links TRBV29-1 to TRBJ1-1, with a possible D match to TRBD1 (6 bases). V shed 7 bases and J shed 7 bases, with 13 bases lying between them. The germline CDR1 and CDR2 sequences are SQVTM and ANQGSEA. The CDR3 runs to 11 residues. CDR3 protein: CSATGNGEAFF. As DNA, the CDR3 is TGCAGCGCTACAGGGAATGGTGAAGCTTTCTTT.

Note on this clonotype: At one of its ends the junction is not consistent with the germline gene, which may arise from a read error. V is TRBV28 and J is TRBJ2-7; 9 bases map to TRBD1. The germline V gene has CDR1 MDHEN and CDR2 SYDVKM. This CDR3 has 12 amino acids. The CDR3 bases are TGTGTCAGCCGGGACAGGGTCTACGAGCAGTACTTC. It encodes CVSRDRVYEQYF.

This clonotype is judged medium-sized. The chain joins TRBV7-2 to TRBJ2-5; 10 bases are shared with TRBD2. The CDR3 contains 15 residues. Per the germline V gene, CDR1 is SGHTA and CDR2 is FQGNSA. J gave up 2 bases and V 2 bases, and 2 bases lay outside the gene matches. This CDR3 is CASSLLTSGQETQYF. The CDR3 DNA is TGTGCCAGCAGCTTACTGACTAGCGGGCAAGAGACCCAGTACTTC.

This clonotype was seen only a few times. The rearrangement joins TRBV11-2 to TRBJ2-7; D is ambiguous. V was trimmed by 0 bases and J by 6 bases, leaving 12 bases between them. Germline V gene lookup returns CDR1 SGHAT and CDR2 FQNNGV. There are 14 residues in the CDR3. This CDR3 is CASSLERRMGEQYF. The DNA of the CDR3 is TGTGCCAGCAGCTTAGAGCGCCGAATGGGCGAGCAGTACTTC.

In its sample, this clonotype was seen a few times. The J gene is TRBJ2-3, the V gene TRBV6-1; tentatively, D is TRBD2 (6 bases). V was cut by 6 bases and J by 2 bases, with 15 bases left in between. Germline-derived CDR1 and CDR2 are MNHNS and SASEGT. The CDR3 has 15 residues. The CDR3 is CASSPLRDFTDTQYF. CDR3 in DNA: TGTGCCAGCAGCCCCCTCCGGGACTTCACAGATACGCAGTATTTT.

By sample fraction, this clonotype is medium-sized. The chain recombines TRBV4-3 with TRBJ2-3, with D perhaps matching TRBD2 (5 bases). Trimming pared 0 bases from V and 2 bases from J, leaving 18 bases between. This CDR3 is built from 18 residues. Germline-derived CDR1 and CDR2 are LGHNA and YSLEER. In nucleotides, the CDR3 is TGCGCCAGCAGCCAAGACGTAGGAGGTCCAGGCTACACAGATACGCAGTATTTT. It codes for CASSQDVGGPGYTDTQYF.

The rearrangement uses TRBV29-1 and TRBJ1-2, with TRBD1 as a possible D gene (5 bases). The V gene lost 3 bases and the J gene lost 2 bases, with 10 bases spanning the gap. Germline V gives CDR1 SQVTM, CDR2 ANQGSEA. This CDR3 is built from 13 residues. The CDR3 nucleotides read TGCAGCGTTGAGCAGACAGCGAACTATGGCTACACCTTC. It yields the protein CSVEQTANYGYTF.

The table lists this clonotype with many counts. V is TRBV5-6 and J is TRBJ2-1; 14 nucleotides line up with TRBD2. The germline V gene has CDR1 SGHDT and CDR2 YYEEEE. The V and J ends lost 4 bases and 7 bases, in that order; junction bases with no gene match: 10. The CDR3 spans 17 residues. The CDR3 loop reads CASSPGTSGSRRNEQFF. The CDR3 DNA sequence: TGTGCCAGCAGCCCCGGGACTAGCGGGAGCAGAAGGAATGAGCAGTTCTTC.

This clonotype came up a few times. The chain is built from TRBV29-1 and TRBJ1-5; D not resolved. This CDR3 contains 14 residues. CDR1 and CDR2 (germline): SQVTM, ANQGSEA. The germline V and J ends were trimmed by 5 bases and 0 bases, with 11 bases remaining between them. The CDR3 DNA follows: TGCAGCGTTACTGGAAACTATAGCAATCAGCCCCAGCATTTT. It yields the protein CSVTGNYSNQPQHF.

This clonotype came up many times. The chain carries TRBV28 and TRBJ1-1; 7 bases are a match to TRBD1. V trimming: 6 bases; J trimming: 11 bases; junction bases outside the gene matches: 12. CDR1 MDHEN and CDR2 SYDVKM come from the germline V gene. The CDR3 contains 13 residues. CDR3 nucleotides: TGTGCCAGCAGAAGACAGGGCTCCGGAGACGCTTTCTTT. Its protein product is CASRRQGSGDAFF.

This clonotype was seen many times. The genes are TRBV14 and TRBJ2-3; TRBD2 matches at 10 bases. The CDR3 spans 16 residues. Trimming cost V 4 bases and J 4 bases; bases outside gene matches: 8. Germline CDR1 SGHDN, CDR2 FVKESK. The CDR3 region has the DNA TGTGCCAGCAGCCCCCTTCCGGGACTAGCGCCAGATACGCAGTATTTT. Protein: CASSPLPGLAPDTQYF. Filled out from reference TRBV14 and TRBJ2-3, the complete variable domain reads EAGVTQFPSHSVIEKGQTVTLRCDPISGHDNLYWYRRVMGKEIKFLLHFVKESKQDESGMPNNRFLAERTGGTYSTLKVQPAELEDSGVYFCASSPLPGLAPDTQYFGPGTRLTVL.

This clonotype has a count of ten or more. The chain carries TRBV4-3 and TRBJ2-7; a possible D gene is TRBD1 (5 bases). V was pared by 3 bases and J by 6 bases, with 15 bases between. The CDR3 is 14 amino acids. Germline CDR1 is LGHNA and CDR2 is YSLEER. The CDR3: CASSQTATLGEQYF. DNA for the CDR3: TGCGCCAGCAGCCAGACAGCCACCCTCGGCGAGCAGTACTTC.

This clonotype was recorded many times. The rearrangement uses TRBV12-3 or TRBV12-4 and TRBJ1-1; 9 nucleotides match TRBD1. The CDR3 runs to 14 residues. V was pared by 6 bases and J by 4 bases, with 6 bases of the junction left unmatched. The CDR3 bases are TGTGCCAGCAGACCCCAGACAGGGGGCACTGAAGCTTTCTTT. It encodes CASRPQTGGTEAFF.

The chain joins TRBV6-5 to TRBJ2-1, with 8 bases lining up with TRBD2. The germline CDR1 and CDR2 sequences are MNHEY and SVGAGI. This CDR3 contains 15 residues. V lost 4 bases and J lost 6; bases outside the gene matches: 8. The CDR3 region has the DNA TGTGCCAGCAGTTCTTATACCGGGAGGGGCAATGAGCAGTTCTTC. Amino acid sequence: CASSSYTGRGNEQFF.

The table lists this clonotype with many counts. The V call is TRBV6-2 or TRBV6-3, the J call TRBJ2-2; TRBD1 might be the D (5 bases). The germline V gene has CDR1 MNHEY and CDR2 SVGEGT. Trimming pared 4 bases from V and 4 bases from J, leaving 13 bases between. The CDR3 sequence is 15 residues long. CDR3 coding DNA: TGTGCCAGCAGTTCCCTGCAGGGTGGCACCGGGGAGCTGTTTTTT. Its protein product is CASSSLQGGTGELFF.

This clonotype was detected ten times or more. The rearrangement uses TRBV7-2 and TRBJ2-7; D gene ambiguous. Germline CDR1 SGHTA, CDR2 FQGNSA. V lost 4 bases and J lost 3, with 13 bases in between. CDR3 size: 14 residues. In DNA, the CDR3 is TGTGCCAGCAGCTCCTTTGGGGTGCGCTACGAGCAGTACTTC. Protein: CASSSFGVRYEQYF.

This clonotype was observed at least ten times. The chain joins TRBV5-1 to TRBJ1-1; 8 bases map to TRBD1. The CDR3 has 15 residues. Trimming removed 4 bases from V and 4 bases from J; junction bases left unmatched: 9. From germline, CDR1 is SGHRS and CDR2 YFSETQ. In nucleotides, the CDR3 is TGCGCCAGCAGCAAAATCGGACAGGGAGGCACTGAAGCTTTCTTT. It specifies CASSKIGQGGTEAFF. Using reference TRBV5-1 and TRBJ1-1 for the parts outside the CDR3, the full variable domain is KAGVTQTPRYLIKTRGQQVTLSCSPISGHRSVSWYQQTPGQGLQFLFEYFSETQRNKGNFPGRFSGRQFSNSRSEMNVSTLELGDSALYLCASSKIGQGGTEAFFGQGTRLTVV.

This clonotype came up many times. The chain links TRBV5-5 to TRBJ2-1, with D uncertain. This CDR3 contains 15 residues. Trimming shortened V by 0 bases and J by 8 bases, and 15 bases separated the two germline ends. Germline V gives CDR1 SGHKS, CDR2 YYEKEE (reference sequence). The CDR3 protein is CASSLAVYYGDEQFF. CDR3 nucleotide sequence: TGTGCCAGCAGCTTGGCGGTCTATTATGGCGATGAGCAGTTCTTC.